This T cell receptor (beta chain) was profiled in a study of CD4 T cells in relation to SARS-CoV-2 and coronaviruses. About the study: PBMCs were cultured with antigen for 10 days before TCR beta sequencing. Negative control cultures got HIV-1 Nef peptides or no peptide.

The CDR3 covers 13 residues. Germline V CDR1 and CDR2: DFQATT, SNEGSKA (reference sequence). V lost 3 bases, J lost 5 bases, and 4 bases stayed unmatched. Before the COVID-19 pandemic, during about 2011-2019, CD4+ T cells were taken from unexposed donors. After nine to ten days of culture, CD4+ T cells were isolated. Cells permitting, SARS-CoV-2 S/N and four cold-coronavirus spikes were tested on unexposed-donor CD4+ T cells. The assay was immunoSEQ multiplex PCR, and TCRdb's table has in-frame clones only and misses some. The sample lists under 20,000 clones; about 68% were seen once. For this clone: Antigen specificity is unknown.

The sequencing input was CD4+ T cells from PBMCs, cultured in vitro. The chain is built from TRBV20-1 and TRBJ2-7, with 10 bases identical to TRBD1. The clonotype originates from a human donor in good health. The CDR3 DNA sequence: TGCAGTGCTAGTGTCGGGACAGGGGACGAGCAGTACTTC. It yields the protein CSASVGTGDEQYF.